This TCR beta chain was identified in a study of T cell changes during pregnancy in multiple sclerosis. The assay was immunoSEQ multiplex PCR, and TCRdb's table has in-frame clones only and misses some. Found here are about 50,000 clones, approximately 94% of them singletons; the top ten hold around 0.34%. Trimming cost V 10 bases and J 2 bases; bases outside gene matches: 7. The CDR3 sequence is 14 residues long. The germline gives CDR1 ENHRY, CDR2 SYGVKD. The chain is built from TRBV10-3 and TRBJ2-2; 7 nucleotides align to TRBD2. This clonotype originated in a female donor with multiple sclerosis, enrolled in a pregnancy study. The specimen was CD4+ T cells from peripheral blood mononuclear cells, collected in the third trimester of pregnancy. As DNA, the CDR3 is TGTGCCACCGGGGGAGGGATCAACACCGGGGAGCTGTTTTTT. Protein: CATGGGINTGELFF.